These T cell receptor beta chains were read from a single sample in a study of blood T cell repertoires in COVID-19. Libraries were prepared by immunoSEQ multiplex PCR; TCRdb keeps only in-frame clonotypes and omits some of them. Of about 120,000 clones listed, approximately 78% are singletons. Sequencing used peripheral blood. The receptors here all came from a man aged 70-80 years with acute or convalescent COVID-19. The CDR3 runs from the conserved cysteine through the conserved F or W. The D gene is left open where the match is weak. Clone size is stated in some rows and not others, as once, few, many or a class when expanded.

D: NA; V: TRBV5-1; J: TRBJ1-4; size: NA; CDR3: CASSLEAGGEKLFF; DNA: TGCGCCAGCAGCTTAGAAGCGGGGGGCGAAAAACTGTTTTTT
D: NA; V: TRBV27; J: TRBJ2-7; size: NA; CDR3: CASSPTWGAGVF; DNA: TGTGCCAGCAGTCCCACCTGGGGGGCGGGAGTGTTC
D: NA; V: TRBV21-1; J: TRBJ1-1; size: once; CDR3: CASSKGTGGRTEAFF; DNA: TGTGCCAGCAGCAAAGGAACAGGGGGTAGAACTGAAGCTTTCTTT
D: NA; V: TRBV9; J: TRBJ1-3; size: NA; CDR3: CASTGGLTGNTIYF; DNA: TGTGCCTCCACGGGGGGATTAACTGGAAACACCATATATTTT
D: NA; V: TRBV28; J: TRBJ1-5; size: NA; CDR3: CASSLFREGYSNQPQHF; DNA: TGTGCCAGCAGTTTATTCCGGGAGGGTTATAGCAATCAGCCCCAGCATTTT
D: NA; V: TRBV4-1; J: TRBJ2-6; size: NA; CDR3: CASSQEASGANVLTF; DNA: TGCGCCAGCAGCCAAGAGGCCTCTGGGGCCAACGTCCTGACTTTC
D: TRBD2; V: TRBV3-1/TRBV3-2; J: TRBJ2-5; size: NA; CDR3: CASSQDATSGTSWSETQYF; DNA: TGTGCCAGCAGCCAAGACGCGACTAGCGGGACCTCGTGGTCAGAGACCCAGTACTTC
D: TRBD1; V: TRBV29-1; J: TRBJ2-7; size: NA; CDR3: CSVGRTGATISYEQYF; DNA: TGCAGCGTCGGCAGGACAGGGGCAACTATCTCCTACGAGCAGTACTTC
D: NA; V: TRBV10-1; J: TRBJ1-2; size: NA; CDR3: CASSVSGNYGYTF; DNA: TGCGCCAGCAGTGTATCGGGAAACTATGGCTACACCTTC
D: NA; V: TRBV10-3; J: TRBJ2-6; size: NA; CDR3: CAISGHTSGANVLTF; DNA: TGTGCCATCAGCGGACACACCTCTGGGGCCAACGTCCTGACTTTC
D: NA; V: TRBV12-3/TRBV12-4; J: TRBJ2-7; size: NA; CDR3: CASSLLPVYEQYF; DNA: TGTGCCAGCAGTTTACTGCCAGTTTACGAGCAGTACTTC
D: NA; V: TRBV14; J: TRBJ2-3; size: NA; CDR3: CASSQDRRDTQYF; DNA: TGTGCCAGCAGCCAAGATCGTCGGGATACGCAGTATTTT
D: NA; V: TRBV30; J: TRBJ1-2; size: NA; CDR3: CAWSSTGAYGYTF; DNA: TGTGCCTGGAGTAGTACAGGAGCCTATGGCTACACCTTC
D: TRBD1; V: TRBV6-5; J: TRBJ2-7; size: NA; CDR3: CASSLSTGGKTYEQYF; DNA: TGTGCCAGCAGTTTGTCTACAGGGGGCAAAACCTACGAGCAGTACTTC
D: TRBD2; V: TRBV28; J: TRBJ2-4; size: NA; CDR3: CASSLGGDFDIQYF; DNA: TGTGCCAGCAGTTTGGGGGGGGACTTTGACATTCAGTACTTC
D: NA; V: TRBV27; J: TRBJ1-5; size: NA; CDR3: CASSFEGVSNQPQHF; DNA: TGTGCCAGCAGTTTTGAGGGGGTTAGCAATCAGCCCCAGCATTTT
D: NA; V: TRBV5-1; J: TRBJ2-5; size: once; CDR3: CASSPGSTAETQYF; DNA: TGCGCCAGCAGCCCCGGGTCGACCGCAGAGACCCAGTACTTC
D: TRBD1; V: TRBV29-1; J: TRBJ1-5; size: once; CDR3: CSTRDRVGQPQHF; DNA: TGCAGCACACGTGACAGGGTCGGGCAGCCCCAGCATTTT
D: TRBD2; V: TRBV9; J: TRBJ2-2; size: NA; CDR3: CASSPSSRTSLAGELFF; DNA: TGTGCCAGCAGCCCCTCCAGCAGGACTAGTCTCGCCGGGGAGCTGTTTTTT
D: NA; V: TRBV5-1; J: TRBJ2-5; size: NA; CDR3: CASSPGLTYQETQYF; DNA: TGCGCCAGCAGCCCTGGACTAACTTACCAAGAGACCCAGTACTTC
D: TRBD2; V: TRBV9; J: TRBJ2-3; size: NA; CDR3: CASSSGSTDTQYF; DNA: TGTGCCAGCTCTAGCGGGAGCACAGATACGCAGTATTTT
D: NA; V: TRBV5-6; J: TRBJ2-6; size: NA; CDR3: CASSRGLSSGANVLTF; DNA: TGTGCCAGCAGTAGAGGACTTAGCTCTGGGGCCAACGTCCTGACTTTC
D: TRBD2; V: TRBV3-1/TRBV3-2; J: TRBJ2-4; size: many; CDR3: CASSQDRRLAGPGNIQYF; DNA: TGTGCCAGCAGCCAAGATCGGAGACTAGCGGGACCTGGAAACATTCAGTACTTC
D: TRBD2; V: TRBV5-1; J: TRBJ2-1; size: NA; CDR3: CASSYLAGAGNEQFF; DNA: TGCGCCAGCAGCTACCTAGCGGGAGCCGGTAATGAGCAGTTCTTC
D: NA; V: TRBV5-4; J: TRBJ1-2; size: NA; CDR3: CASSPPGANYGYTF; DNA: TGTGCCAGCAGCCCCCCCGGAGCTAACTATGGCTACACCTTC
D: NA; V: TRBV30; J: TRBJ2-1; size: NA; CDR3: CAWKKKSSYNEQFF; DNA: TGTGCCTGGAAAAAAAAGAGCTCCTACAATGAGCAGTTCTTC
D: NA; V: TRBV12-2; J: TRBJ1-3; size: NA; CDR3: CASRLPPPLHRGPGNTIYF; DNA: TGTGCAAGTCGCTTGCCTCCCCCCCTTCACAGGGGCCCTGGAAACACCATATATTTT
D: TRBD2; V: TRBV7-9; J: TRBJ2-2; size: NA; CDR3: CASSLLSGGTGELFF; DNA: TGTGCCAGCAGCTTACTCAGCGGGGGGACCGGGGAGCTGTTTTTT
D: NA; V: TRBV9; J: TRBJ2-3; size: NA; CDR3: CASSVVPGTDTQYF; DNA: TGTGCCAGCAGCGTAGTTCCAGGCACAGATACGCAGTATTTT
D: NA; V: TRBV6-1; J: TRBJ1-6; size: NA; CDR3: CASSEGGWVPLHF; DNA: TGTGCCAGCAGTGAAGGAGGGTGGGTACCCCTCCACTTT
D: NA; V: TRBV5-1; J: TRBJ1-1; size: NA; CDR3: CASSFYGSNTEAFF; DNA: TGCGCCAGCAGCTTTTACGGGTCAAACACTGAAGCTTTCTTT
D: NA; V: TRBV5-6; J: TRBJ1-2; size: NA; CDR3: CASSGGLSHGYTF; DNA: TGTGCCAGCAGCGGCGGGCTGTCCCATGGCTACACCTTC
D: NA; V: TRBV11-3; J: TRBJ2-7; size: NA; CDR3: CASSSQENYEQYF; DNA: TGTGCCAGCAGCTCTCAGGAAAACTACGAGCAGTACTTC